This record covers a single T cell receptor beta chain. Its antigen is undetermined. Sequencing was performed with immunoSEQ multiplex PCR; in TCRdb, only in-frame clones are kept and a portion is missing. The sample data list around 150,000 clones. This specimen comes from a study of T cell responses to AZD1222 COVID-19 vaccine. Study findings and constraints: In the spike-specific TCR repertoire, nearly half reportedly target unmutated variant regions. Clonal diversity may have been underestimated in mostly white British donors. Only five to seven AZD1222 recipients were seropositive at baseline.

V lost 2 bases to trimming and J lost 0 bases, with 13 bases between them. Germline V gene sequence: CDR1 WSHSY, CDR2 SAAADI. The CDR3 is 16 residues long. This receptor was taken from an adult in good health. The V and J genes are TRBV10-2 and TRBJ1-1; tentatively, D is TRBD1 (6 bases). The sample consisted of peripheral blood. The DNA of the CDR3 is TGCGCCAGCAGTGAGGGGGGCGCCCCCATGAACACTGAAGCTTTCTTT. Protein sequence: CASSEGGAPMNTEAFF.